This T cell receptor beta chain came from a study of blood T cells in healthy people across ages. As regards this clonotype: What it binds is not known.

The use of a sample-barcoded 5' primer and a J-beta primer mix characterized a second PCR of about 6 to 11 cycles. TCRdb reprocessed the 5' RACE reads with MiXCR, giving one entry per CDR3 protein. The sample includes 600,000 to 650,000 distinct CDR3 sequences, approximately 59% of them seen just once. Study-wide results and caveats: Higher diversity and more naive CD4+ cells were features of long-lived donors, compared to aged donors. Diversity was estimated from one million T cells, and these estimates were considered underestimates. CMV status of donors was not determined, possibly confounding expanded clonotype changes.

Isolated per sample were at least 7 million PBMCs. CDR3 size: 16 residues. Germline assignment: CDR1 SGHDT and CDR2 YYEEEE. With 3 bases clipped from V and 7 bases from J, the junction kept 10 bases outside the gene matches. The sequence came from a man between 60 and 70 years old in good health. Sequenced input: blood. The gene calls are TRBV5-6 and TRBJ1-6; 7 bases align to TRBD1. CDR3: CASSYGRGGRNSPLHF. CDR3 in DNA: TGTGCCAGCAGCTACGGGAGAGGGGGCAGGAATTCACCCCTCCACTTT.